The 6 T cell receptor beta chains reported below all come from one sample, sequenced in a study of PD-1 blockade in classical Hodgkin lymphoma. After autologous stem cell transplantation all patients relapsed, and prior brentuximab vedotin exposure differed between cohorts. Measured with immunoSEQ multiplex PCR; TCRdb has only the in-frame clones, and not every one. Of more than 90,000 clones detected, roughly 91% appear once; the ten largest clones hold approximately 6.3%. Sequencing used peripheral blood mononuclear cells (PBMCs), obtained before the second cycle of nivolumab. The receptors here all came from a human donor with classical Hodgkin lymphoma.

The chain links TRBV5-1 to TRBJ2-7; possibly TRBD1 for D (7 bases). The germline gives CDR1 SGHRS, CDR2 YFSETQ. This CDR3 spans 15 amino acids. V lost 4 bases and J 3 bases, leaving 17 bases between the germline ends. Here the CDR3 reads CASSLQGRNGYEQYF. The CDR3 DNA reads as TGCGCCAGCAGCCTACAGGGGAGGAACGGCTACGAGCAGTACTTC.

The chain employs TRBV19 and TRBJ2-3; 7 nucleotides align to TRBD2. Germline lookup yields CDR1 LNHDA and CDR2 SQIVND (reference sequence). The CDR3 length is 15 residues. With 5 bases clipped from V and 2 bases from J, the junction kept 7 bases outside the gene matches. The CDR3 loop reads CASSSRDYYTDTQYF. The CDR3 nucleotides read TGTGCCAGTAGTTCCCGGGACTATTACACAGATACGCAGTATTTT.

V and J are TRBV30 and TRBJ1-1; 7 positions match TRBD1. Per the germline V gene, CDR1 is GTSNPN and CDR2 is SVGIG (reference sequence). The length of the CDR3 is 12 residues. The V and J ends lost 4 bases and 6 bases, in that order; junction bases with no gene match: 5. The CDR3 region is CAWTGGMAEAFF. CDR3 coding DNA: TGTGCCTGGACAGGGGGGATGGCTGAAGCTTTCTTT.

The chain recombines TRBV5-1 with TRBJ2-3, with D perhaps TRBD1 (6 bases). The V gene lost 1 base and the J gene lost 5 bases, with 11 bases spanning the gap. In germline, CDR1 is SGHRS, CDR2 YFSETQ. The CDR3 length is 14 residues. CDR3 sequence (DNA): TGCGCCAGCAGCTTGAATTGGGGGCAAGATACGCAGTATTTT. This gives the protein CASSLNWGQDTQYF.

The chain combines TRBV7-6 with TRBJ2-5; D could derive from TRBD1 or TRBD2 (5 bases each). This CDR3 has 15 residues. Germline V CDR1 and CDR2: SGHVS, FNYEAQ. Trimming stripped 5 bases from V and 2 bases from J, with 15 bases between. CDR3 amino acids: CASSPEGYLQETQYF. The DNA for the CDR3 is TGTGCCAGCAGCCCAGAGGGGTACCTTCAAGAGACCCAGTACTTC.

The rearrangement links TRBV19 to TRBJ2-3; D tentatively reads TRBD1 or TRBD2 (5 bases each). The CDR3 sequence is 14 residues long. The germline gives CDR1 LNHDA, CDR2 SQIVND (reference sequence). Trimming removed 10 bases at V and 1 base at J, with 15 bases between. The CDR3 region has the DNA TGTGCCACTGGGACCCCTTTGGGCACAGATACGCAGTATTTT. This encodes CATGTPLGTDTQYF.